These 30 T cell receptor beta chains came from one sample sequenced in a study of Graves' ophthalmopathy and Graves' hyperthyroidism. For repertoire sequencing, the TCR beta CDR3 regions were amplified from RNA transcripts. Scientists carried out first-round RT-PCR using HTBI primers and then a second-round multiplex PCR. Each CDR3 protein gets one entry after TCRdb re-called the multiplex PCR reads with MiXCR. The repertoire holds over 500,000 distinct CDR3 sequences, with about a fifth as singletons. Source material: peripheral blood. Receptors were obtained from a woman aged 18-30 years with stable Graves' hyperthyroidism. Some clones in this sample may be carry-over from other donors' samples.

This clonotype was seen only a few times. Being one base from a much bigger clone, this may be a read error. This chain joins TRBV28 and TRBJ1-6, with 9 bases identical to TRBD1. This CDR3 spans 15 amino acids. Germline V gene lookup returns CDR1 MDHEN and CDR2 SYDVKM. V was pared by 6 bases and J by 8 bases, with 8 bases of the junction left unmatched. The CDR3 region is CASRLQGAWDSPLHF. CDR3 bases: TGTGCCAGCAGACTACAGGGGGCGTGGGATTCACCCCTCCACTTT.

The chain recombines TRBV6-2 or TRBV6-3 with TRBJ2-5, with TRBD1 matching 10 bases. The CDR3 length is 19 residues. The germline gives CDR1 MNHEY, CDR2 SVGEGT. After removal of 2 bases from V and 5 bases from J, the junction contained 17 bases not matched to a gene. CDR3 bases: TGTGCCAGCAGTTACCATAAAAACCGGGACAGGGGCCGCCGGGAGACCCAGTACTTC. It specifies CASSYHKNRDRGRRETQYF.

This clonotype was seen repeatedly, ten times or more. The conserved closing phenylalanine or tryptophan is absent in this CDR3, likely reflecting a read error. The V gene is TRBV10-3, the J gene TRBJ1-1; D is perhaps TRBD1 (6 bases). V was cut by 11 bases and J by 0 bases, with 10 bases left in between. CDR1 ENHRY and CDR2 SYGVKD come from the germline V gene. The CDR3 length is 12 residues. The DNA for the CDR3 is TGTGCCGCTCAGGGGATGAACACTGAAGCTTTCTCT. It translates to CAAQGMNTEAFS.

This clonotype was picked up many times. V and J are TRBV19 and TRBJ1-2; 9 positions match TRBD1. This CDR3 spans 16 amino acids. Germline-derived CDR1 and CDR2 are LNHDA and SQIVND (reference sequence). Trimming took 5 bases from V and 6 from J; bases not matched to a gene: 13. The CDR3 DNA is TGTGCCAGTAGTTCGGTCCCGGGACAGGGAATCCATGGCTACACCTTC. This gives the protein CASSSVPGQGIHGYTF. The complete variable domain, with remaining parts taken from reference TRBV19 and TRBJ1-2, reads DGGITQSPKYLFRKEGQNVTLSCEQNLNHDAMYWYRQDPGQGLRLIYYSQIVNDFQKGDIAEGYSVSREKKESFPLTVTSAQKNPTAFYLCASSSVPGQGIHGYTFGSGTRLTVV.

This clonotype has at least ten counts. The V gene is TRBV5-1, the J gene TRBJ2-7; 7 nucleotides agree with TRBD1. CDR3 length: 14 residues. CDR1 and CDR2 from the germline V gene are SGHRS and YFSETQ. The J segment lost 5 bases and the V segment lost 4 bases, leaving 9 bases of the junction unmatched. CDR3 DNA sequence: TGCGCCAGCAGCGCCAGGACAGGAGTCGACGAGCAGTACTTC. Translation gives CASSARTGVDEQYF.

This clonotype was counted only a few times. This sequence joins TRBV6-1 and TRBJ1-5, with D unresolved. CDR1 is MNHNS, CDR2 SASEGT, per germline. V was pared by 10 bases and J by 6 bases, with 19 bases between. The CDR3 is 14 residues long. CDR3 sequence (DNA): TGTGCCACGTCCGCTGGCAGGACGATTCAGCCCCAGCATTTT. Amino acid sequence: CATSAGRTIQPQHF.

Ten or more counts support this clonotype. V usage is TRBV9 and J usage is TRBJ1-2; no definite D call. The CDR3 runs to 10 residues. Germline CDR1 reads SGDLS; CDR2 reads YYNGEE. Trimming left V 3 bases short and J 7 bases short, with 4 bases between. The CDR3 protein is CASSATGYTF. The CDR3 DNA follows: TGTGCCAGCAGCGCCACTGGCTACACCTTC.

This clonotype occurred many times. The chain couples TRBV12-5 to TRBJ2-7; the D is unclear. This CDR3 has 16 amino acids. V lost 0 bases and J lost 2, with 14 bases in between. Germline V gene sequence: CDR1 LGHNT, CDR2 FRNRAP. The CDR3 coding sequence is TGTGCTAGTGGTTTGGTTCTCGGAAGGGCGGCCTACGAGCAGTACTTC. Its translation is CASGLVLGRAAYEQYF.

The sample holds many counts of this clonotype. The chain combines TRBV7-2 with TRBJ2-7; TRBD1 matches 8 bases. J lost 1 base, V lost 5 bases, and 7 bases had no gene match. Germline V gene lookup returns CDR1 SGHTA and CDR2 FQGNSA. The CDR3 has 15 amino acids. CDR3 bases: TGTGCCAGCAGCGGAGGGACAGGTGCTTCCTACGAGCAGTACTTC. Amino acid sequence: CASSGGTGASYEQYF.

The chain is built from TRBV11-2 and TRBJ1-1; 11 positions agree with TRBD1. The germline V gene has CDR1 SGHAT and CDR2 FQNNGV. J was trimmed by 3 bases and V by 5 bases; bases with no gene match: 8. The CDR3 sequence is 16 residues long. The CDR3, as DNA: TGTGCCAGCAGCAAGACCGGGACAGGGGGAGACACTGAAGCTTTCTTT. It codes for CASSKTGTGGDTEAFF.

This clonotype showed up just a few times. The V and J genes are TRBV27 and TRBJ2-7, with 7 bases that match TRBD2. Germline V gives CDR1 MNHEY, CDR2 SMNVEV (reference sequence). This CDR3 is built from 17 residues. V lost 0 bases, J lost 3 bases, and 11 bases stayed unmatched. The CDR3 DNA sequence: TGTGCCAGCAGTTTATCTTCTGGGGGGGGAGGCCTCTACGAGCAGTACTTC. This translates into CASSLSSGGGGLYEQYF.

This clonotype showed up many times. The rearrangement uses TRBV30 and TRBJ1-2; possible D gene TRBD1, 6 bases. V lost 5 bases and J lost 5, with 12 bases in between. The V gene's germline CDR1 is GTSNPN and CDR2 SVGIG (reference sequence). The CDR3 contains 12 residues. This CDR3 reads CAWGTNHYGYTF. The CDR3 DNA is TGTGCCTGGGGGACAAACCATTATGGCTACACCTTC.

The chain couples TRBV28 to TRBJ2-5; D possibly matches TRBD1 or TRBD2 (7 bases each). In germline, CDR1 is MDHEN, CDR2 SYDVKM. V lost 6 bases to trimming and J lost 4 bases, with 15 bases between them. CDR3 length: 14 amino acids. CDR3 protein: CASSRGGQAETQYF. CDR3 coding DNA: TGTGCCAGCAGCAGGGGGGGTCAGGCAGAGACCCAGTACTTC.

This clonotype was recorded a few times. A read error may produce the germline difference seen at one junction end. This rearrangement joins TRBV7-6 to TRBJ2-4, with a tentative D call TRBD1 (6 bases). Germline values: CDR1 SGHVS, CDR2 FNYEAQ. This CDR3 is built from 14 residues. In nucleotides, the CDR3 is TGTGCCAGCAGCCCGAAGGGGGAATTGCGCATTAAGTACTTC. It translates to CASSPKGELRIKYF.

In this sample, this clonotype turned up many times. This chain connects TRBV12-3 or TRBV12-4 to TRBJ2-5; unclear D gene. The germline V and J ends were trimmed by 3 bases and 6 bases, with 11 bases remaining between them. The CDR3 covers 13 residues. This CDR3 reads CASSFSFFQTQYF. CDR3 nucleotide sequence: TGTGCCAGCAGTTTCTCGTTTTTTCAGACCCAGTACTTC.

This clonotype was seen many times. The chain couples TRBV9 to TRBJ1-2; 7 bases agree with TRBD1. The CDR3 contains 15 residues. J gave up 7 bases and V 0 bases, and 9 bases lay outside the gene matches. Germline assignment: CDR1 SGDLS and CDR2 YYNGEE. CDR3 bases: TGTGCCAGCAGCGTAGCAGAGGGGGCGGCCGGTGGCTACACCTTC. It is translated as CASSVAEGAAGGYTF.

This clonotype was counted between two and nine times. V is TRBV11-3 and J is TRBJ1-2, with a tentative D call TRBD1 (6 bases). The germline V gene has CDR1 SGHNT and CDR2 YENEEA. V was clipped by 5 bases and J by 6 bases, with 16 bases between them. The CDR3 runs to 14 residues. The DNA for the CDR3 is TGTGCCAGCAGCCCACAGGGAAACCGGGATGGCTACACCTTC. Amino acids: CASSPQGNRDGYTF.

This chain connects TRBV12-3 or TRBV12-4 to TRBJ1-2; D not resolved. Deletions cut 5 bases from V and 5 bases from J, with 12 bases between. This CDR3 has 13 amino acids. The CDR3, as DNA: TGTGCCAGCAGTCCGGACTTTTTATATGGCTACACCTTC. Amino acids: CASSPDFLYGYTF.

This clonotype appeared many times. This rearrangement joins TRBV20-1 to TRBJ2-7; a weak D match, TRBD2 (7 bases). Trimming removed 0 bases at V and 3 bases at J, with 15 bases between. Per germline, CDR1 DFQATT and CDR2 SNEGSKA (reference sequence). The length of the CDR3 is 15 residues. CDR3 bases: TGCAGTGCTAGAGATGGGGGGGCTAGCGGCTACGAGCAGTACTTC. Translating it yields CSARDGGASGYEQYF.

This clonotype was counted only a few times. The CDR3 region is CSASKLGRTDSGNTIYF. The CDR3 region has the DNA TGCAGTGCTAGCAAACTGGGACGGACAGACTCTGGAAACACCATATATTTT. This chain connects TRBV20-1 to TRBJ1-3, with D maybe TRBD1 (6 bases). The CDR3 has 17 amino acids. The germline gives CDR1 DFQATT, CDR2 SNEGSKA (reference sequence). Trimming stripped 3 bases from V and 0 bases from J, with 18 bases between.

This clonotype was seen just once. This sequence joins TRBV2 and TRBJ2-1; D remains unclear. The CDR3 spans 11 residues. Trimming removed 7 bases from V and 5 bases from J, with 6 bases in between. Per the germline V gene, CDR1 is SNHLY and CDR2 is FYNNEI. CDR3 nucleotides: TGTGCCAGCACCTTACACAATGAGCAGTTCTTC. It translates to CASTLHNEQFF.

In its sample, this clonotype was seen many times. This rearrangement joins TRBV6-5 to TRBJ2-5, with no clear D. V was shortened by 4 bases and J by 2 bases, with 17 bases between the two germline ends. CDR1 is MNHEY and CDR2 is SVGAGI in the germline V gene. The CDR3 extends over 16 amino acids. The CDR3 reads CASSSLDTQGQETQYF. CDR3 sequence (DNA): TGTGCCAGCAGTTCCCTCGACACTCAAGGGCAAGAGACCCAGTACTTC.

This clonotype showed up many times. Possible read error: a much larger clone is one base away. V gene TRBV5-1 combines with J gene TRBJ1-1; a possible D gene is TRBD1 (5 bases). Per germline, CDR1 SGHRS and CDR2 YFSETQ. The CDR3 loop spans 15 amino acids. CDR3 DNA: TGCGCCAGCAGCCGCAGGGAGGGGCAAGGCACTGAAGTTTTCTTT. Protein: CASSRREGQGTEVFF.

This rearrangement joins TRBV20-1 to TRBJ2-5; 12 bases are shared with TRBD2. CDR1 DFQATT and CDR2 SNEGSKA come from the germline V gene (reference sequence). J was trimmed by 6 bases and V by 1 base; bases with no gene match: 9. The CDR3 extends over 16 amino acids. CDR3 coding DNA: TGCAGTGCTAGAGGAACCGGACTAGCGGGGAAAAAGACCCAGTACTTC. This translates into CSARGTGLAGKKTQYF.

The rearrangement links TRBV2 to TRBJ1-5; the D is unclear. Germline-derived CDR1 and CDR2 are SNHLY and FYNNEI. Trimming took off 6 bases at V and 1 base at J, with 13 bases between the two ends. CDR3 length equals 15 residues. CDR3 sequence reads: CASSLIGMSNQPQHF. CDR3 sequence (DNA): TGTGCCAGCAGCCTCATAGGGATGAGCAATCAGCCCCAGCATTTT.

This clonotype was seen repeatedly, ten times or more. The DNA of the CDR3 is TGTGCCATCAGTGGCAGGGGGACAACCTACGAGCAGTACTTC. Translating gives CAISGRGTTYEQYF. The V call is TRBV10-3, the J call TRBJ2-7; 7 bases align to TRBD1. V lost 4 bases, J lost 2 bases, and 5 bases stayed unmatched. This CDR3 region has 14 residues. Germline V gene sequence: CDR1 ENHRY, CDR2 SYGVKD.

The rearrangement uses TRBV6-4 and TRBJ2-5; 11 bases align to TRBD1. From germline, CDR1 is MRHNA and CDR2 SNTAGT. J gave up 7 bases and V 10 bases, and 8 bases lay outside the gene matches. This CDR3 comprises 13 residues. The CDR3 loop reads CATMGQGVGTQYF. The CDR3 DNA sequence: TGTGCCACCATGGGACAGGGGGTTGGGACCCAGTACTTC.

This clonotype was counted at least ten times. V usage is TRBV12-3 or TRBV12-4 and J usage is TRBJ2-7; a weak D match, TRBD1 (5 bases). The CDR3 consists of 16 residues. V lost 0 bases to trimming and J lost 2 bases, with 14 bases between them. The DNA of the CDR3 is TGTGCCAGCAGTTTAGCGCTTGGGGCCGTCCCCTACGAGCAGTACTTC. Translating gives CASSLALGAVPYEQYF.

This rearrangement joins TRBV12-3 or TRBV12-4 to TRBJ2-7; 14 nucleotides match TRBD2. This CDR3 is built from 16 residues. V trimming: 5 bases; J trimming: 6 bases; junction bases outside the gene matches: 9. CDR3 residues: CASSPGTSGRWVEQYF. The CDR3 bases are TGTGCCAGCAGTCCCGGGACTAGCGGGAGATGGGTCGAGCAGTACTTC.

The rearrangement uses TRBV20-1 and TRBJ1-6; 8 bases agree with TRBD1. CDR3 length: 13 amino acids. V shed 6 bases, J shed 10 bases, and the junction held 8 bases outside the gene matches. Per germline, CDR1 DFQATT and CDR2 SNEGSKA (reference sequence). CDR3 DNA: TGCAGTGCAAATGGACAGGGAGGCTCACCCCTCCACTTT. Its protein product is CSANGQGGSPLHF.